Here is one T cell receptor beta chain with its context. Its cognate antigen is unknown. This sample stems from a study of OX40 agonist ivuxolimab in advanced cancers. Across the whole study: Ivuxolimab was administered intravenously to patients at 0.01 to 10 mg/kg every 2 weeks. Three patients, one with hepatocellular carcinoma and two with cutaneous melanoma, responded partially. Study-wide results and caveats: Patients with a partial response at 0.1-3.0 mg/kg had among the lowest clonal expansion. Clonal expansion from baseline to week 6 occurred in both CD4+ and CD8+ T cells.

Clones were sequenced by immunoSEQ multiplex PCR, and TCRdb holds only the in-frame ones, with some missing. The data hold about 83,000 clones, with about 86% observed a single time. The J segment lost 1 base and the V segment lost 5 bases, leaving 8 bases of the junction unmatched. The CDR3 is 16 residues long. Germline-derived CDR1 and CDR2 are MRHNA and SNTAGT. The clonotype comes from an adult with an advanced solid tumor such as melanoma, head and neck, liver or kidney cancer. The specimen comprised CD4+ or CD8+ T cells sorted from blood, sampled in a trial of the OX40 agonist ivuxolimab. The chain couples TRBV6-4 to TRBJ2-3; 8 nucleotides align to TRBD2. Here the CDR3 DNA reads TGTGCCAGCAGTTTGAGCGGGGGTGGTGGCACAGATACGCAGTATTTT. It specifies CASSLSGGGGTDTQYF.